The clone carrying this T cell receptor beta chain was observed a single time. Study processing details: From reference gene primer amplification, estimates of nucleated cell counts were derived. Using immunoSEQ multiplex PCR, the repertoire was profiled, and TCRdb retains in-frame clones only, with some absent. V and J calls and clone size come straight from that table; D and trimming were deduced from the DNA. This sample has some 400,000 clones, with about four fifths found just once. This record comes from a study of blood T cell repertoires in COVID-19. Study overall: COVID-19 samples collected from the United States, Italy and Spain covered acute and convalescent phases. Sample material is recorded as cDNA or gDNA derived from T cells, B-cell-depleted T cells, or PBMCs.

Germline trimming cut 6 bases from V and 4 bases from J; bases unmatched to any gene: 7. CDR3 length: 14 residues. CDR1 is MNHEY and CDR2 is SVGAGI in the germline V gene. This TCR came from a human donor with acute or convalescent COVID-19. The donor label of this sample is uncertain. The chain combines TRBV6-5 with TRBJ1-1; 8 nucleotides agree with TRBD1. Specimen: peripheral blood. CDR3 DNA: TGTGCCAGCAGCAGACAGGGGTCCCCCACTGAAGCTTTCTTT. This codes for CASSRQGSPTEAFF.